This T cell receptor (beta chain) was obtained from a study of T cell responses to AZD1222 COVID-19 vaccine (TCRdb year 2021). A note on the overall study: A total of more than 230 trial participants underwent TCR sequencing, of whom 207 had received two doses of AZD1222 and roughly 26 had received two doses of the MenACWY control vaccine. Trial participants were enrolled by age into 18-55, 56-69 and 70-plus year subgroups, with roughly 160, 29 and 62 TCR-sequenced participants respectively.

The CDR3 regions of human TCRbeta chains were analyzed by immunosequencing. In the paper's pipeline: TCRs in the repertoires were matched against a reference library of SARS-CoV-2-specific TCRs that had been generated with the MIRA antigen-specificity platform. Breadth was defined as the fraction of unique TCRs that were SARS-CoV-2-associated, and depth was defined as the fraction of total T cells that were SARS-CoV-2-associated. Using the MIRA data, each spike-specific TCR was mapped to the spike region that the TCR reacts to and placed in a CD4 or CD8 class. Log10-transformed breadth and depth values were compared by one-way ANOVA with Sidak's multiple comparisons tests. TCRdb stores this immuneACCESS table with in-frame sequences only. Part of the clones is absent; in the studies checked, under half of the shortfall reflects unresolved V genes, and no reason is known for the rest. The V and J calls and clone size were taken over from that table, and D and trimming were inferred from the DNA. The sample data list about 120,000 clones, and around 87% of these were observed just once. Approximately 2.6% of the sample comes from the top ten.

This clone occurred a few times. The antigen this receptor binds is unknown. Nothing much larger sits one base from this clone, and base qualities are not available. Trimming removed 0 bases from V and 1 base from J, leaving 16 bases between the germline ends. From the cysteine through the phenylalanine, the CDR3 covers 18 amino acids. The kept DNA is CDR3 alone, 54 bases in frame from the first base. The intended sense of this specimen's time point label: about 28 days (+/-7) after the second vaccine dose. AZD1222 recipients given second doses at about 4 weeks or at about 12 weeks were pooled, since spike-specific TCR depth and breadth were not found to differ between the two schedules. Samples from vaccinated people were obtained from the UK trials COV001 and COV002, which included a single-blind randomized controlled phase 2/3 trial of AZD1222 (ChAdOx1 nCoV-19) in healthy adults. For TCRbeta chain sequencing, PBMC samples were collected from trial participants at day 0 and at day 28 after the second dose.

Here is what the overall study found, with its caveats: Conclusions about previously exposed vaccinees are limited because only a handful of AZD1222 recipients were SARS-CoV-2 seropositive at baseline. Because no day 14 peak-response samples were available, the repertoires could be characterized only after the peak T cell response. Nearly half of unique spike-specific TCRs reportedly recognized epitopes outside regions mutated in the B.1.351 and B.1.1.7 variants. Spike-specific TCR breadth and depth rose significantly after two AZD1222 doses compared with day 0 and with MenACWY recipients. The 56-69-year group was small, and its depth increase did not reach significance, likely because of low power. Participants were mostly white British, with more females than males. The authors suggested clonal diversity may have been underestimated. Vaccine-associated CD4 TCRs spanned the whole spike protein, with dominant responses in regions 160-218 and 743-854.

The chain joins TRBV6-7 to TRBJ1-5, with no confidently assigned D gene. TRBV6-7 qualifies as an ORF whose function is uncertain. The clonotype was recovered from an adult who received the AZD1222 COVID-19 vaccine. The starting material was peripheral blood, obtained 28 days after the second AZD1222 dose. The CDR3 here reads CASSYSTNEDSSNQPQHF. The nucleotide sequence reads TGTGCCAGCAGTTACTCGACGAATGAAGATTCCAGCAATCAGCCCCAGCATTTT.